The 12 T cell receptor beta chains reported below all come from one sample, sequenced in a study of spatial heterogeneity in lung cancer. Time point specified: sample taken at primary tumor resection. The authors sequenced whole RNA from tumor, nontumor lung or frozen PBMC without sorting. TCRdb itself ran the 5' RACE reads through MiXCR, one entry per CDR3 protein. The repertoire includes 50,000 to 55,000 distinct CDR3 sequences, less than 8.5% of them detected once, and roughly 3% sits in the top ten. The starting material was PBMCs, obtained at surgery. The source of these receptors is a female donor with early-stage non-small cell lung cancer.

This clonotype showed up just a few times. The gene calls are TRBV20-1 and TRBJ1-2; unclear D gene. In germline, CDR1 is DFQATT, CDR2 SNEGSKA (reference sequence). Trimming took off 5 bases at V and 0 bases at J, with 19 bases between the two ends. CDR3 length equals 16 residues. For the CDR3, the DNA is TGCAGTGCTTCTAAACCGATGGACGGAGCTAACTATGGCTACACCTTC. It yields the protein CSASKPMDGANYGYTF.

In its sample, this clonotype was seen many times. Sequence at one end of the junction differs from germline and may be a read error. CDR3 loop: CASSQGLTGMGF. The DNA for the CDR3 is TGTGCCAGCAGCCAAGGACTCACAGGGATGGGCTTC. This rearrangement joins TRBV3-1 to TRBJ2-7, with TRBD1 as a possible D gene (6 bases). The CDR3 spans 12 residues. Germline V gives CDR1 LGHDT, CDR2 YNNKEL (reference sequence).

This clonotype was counted ten times or more. The chain recombines TRBV28 with TRBJ2-7; D not resolved. Trimming removed 8 bases from V and 3 bases from J, with 8 bases in between. This CDR3 region has 11 residues. Looked up from germline, CDR1 is MDHEN and CDR2 is SYDVKM. CDR3 coding DNA: TGTGCCAGCTCCATAGGCTACGAGCAGTACTTC. The encoded protein is CASSIGYEQYF. The entire variable domain, with the rest obtained from reference TRBV28 and TRBJ2-7, is as follows: DVKVTQSSRYLVKRTGEKVFLECVQDMDHENMFWYRQDPGLGLRLIYFSYDVKMKEKGDIPEGYSVSREKKERFSLILESASTNQTSMYLCASSIGYEQYFGPGTRLTVT.

This clonotype was counted at least ten times. This rearrangement joins TRBV28 to TRBJ2-1; 7 bases align to TRBD1. Unmatched junction bases numbered 3, after V lost 5 bases and J lost 8 bases. Germline V gives CDR1 MDHEN, CDR2 SYDVKM. This CDR3 is built from 12 residues. This CDR3 reads CASSRGGYEQFF. CDR3 bases: TGTGCCAGCAGTCGAGGGGGCTATGAGCAGTTCTTC.

This clonotype was detected many times. The V gene is TRBV7-6, the J gene TRBJ2-2; a weak D match, TRBD2 (5 bases). The V and J ends lost 3 bases and 6 bases respectively, with 5 bases between them. Looked up from germline, CDR1 is SGHVS and CDR2 is FNYEAQ. The CDR3 is 12 amino acids. The CDR3 DNA reads as TGTGCCAGCAGCTTCGGGGCCGGGGAGCTGTTTTTT. Its protein is CASSFGAGELFF.

The V and J genes are TRBV28 and TRBJ1-3, with 7 bases matching TRBD1. The CDR3 totals 14 residues. CDR1 is MDHEN and CDR2 is SYDVKM in the germline V gene. Trimming cost V 8 bases and J 0 bases; bases outside gene matches: 4. This CDR3 reads CASVTGTSGNTIYF. The CDR3 bases are TGTGCCAGCGTGACAGGGACCTCTGGAAACACCATATATTTT.

This clonotype was picked up many times. V gene TRBV28 combines with J gene TRBJ2-7; D not resolved. Trimming removed 3 bases at V and 5 bases at J, with 14 bases between. Per the germline V gene, CDR1 is MDHEN and CDR2 is SYDVKM. The CDR3 consists of 14 residues. CDR3: CASSLSVWRNEQYF. In nucleotides, the CDR3 is TGTGCCAGCAGTTTGTCTGTCTGGCGCAACGAGCAGTACTTC. Based on the CDR3 plus reference TRBV28 and TRBJ2-7, the full variable domain is DVKVTQSSRYLVKRTGEKVFLECVQDMDHENMFWYRQDPGLGLRLIYFSYDVKMKEKGDIPEGYSVSREKKERFSLILESASTNQTSMYLCASSLSVWRNEQYFGPGTRLTVT.

At least ten counts were recorded for this clonotype. This chain connects TRBV14 to TRBJ2-3; 8 bases align to TRBD1. The germline V gene encodes CDR1 SGHDN and CDR2 FVKESK. The CDR3 runs 14 residues. Trimming at V came to 5 bases and at J to 9 bases, leaving 10 bases not matched to a gene. CDR3 protein: CASSAGSPGGTQYF. As DNA, the CDR3 is TGTGCCAGCAGCGCCGGGTCCCCAGGGGGCACGCAGTATTTT.

The V gene is TRBV3-1, the J gene TRBJ2-5; D not certain. The CDR3 totals 13 residues. CDR1 LGHDT and CDR2 YNNKEL come from the germline V gene (reference sequence). V was pared by 1 base and J by 3 bases, with 6 bases between. CDR3 coding DNA: TGTGCCAGCAGCCAAGCCGCGGAAGAGACCCAGTACTTC. Translated, it gives CASSQAAEETQYF.

Concerning this clonotype itself: One junction end disagrees with the germline gene, perhaps due to a read error. This rearrangement joins TRBV11-3 to TRBJ2-2, with D unresolved. Germline CDR1 is SGHNT and CDR2 is YENEEA. The CDR3 is made up of 13 amino acids. The CDR3, as DNA: TGTGCCAGCAGCCGGGTGAACGCCGGGGAGCTGTTTTTT. Amino acids: CASSRVNAGELFF.

This clonotype has ten or more counts. The chain employs TRBV29-1 and TRBJ2-3; D gene ambiguous. Germline V gene data show CDR1 as SQVTM and CDR2 as ANQGSEA. The CDR3 spans 14 residues. V lost 6 bases and J lost 1, with 14 bases in between. For the CDR3, the DNA is TGCAGCGTCCTCCTTATCCCCCGCACAGATACGCAGTATTTT. Its translation is CSVLLIPRTDTQYF.

The chain couples TRBV9 to TRBJ2-7; 10 nucleotides align to TRBD2. Losses at the gene ends were 3 bases for V and 2 bases for J; bases not matched to a gene: 5. CDR1 is SGDLS and CDR2 is YYNGEE in the germline V gene. The CDR3 is 15 residues long. CDR3 loop: CASSGPTSGAYEQYF. The CDR3 nucleotides read TGTGCCAGCAGCGGCCCCACTAGCGGGGCCTACGAGCAGTACTTC.